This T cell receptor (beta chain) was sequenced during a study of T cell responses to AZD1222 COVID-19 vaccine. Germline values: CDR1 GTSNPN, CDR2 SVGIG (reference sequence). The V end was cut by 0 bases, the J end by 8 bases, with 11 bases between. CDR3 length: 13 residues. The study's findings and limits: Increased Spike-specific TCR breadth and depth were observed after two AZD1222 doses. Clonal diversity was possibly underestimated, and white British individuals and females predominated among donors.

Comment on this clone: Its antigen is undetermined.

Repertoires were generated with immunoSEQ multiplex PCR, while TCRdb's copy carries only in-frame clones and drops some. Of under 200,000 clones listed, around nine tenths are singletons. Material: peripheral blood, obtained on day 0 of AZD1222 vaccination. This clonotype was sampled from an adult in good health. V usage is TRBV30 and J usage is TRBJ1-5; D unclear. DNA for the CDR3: TGTGCCTGGAGTGTACAGTACGATGAGCCCCAGCATTTT. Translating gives CAWSVQYDEPQHF.